Below, one T cell receptor (beta chain) is given with its context. Germline CDR1 is SGHTA and CDR2 is FQGNSA. The V end was cut by 5 bases, the J end by 7 bases, with 14 bases between. The CDR3 has 14 amino acids. Axillary draining lymph nodes of breast cancer patients supplied the node samples. TCRdb reanalysed the multiplex PCR reads using MiXCR and keeps one entry per CDR3 protein. The sample has roughly 260,000 distinct CDR3 sequences, roughly 31% seen once. This sample was included in a study of breast tumors, draining lymph nodes, adjacent tissues. Sequencing was done on a sample of axillary lymph node tissue. The V gene is TRBV7-2, the J gene TRBJ1-4; maybe TRBD1 (6 bases). The TCR sequence derives from a female donor with breast cancer. Some clones in this sample may be carry-over from other donors' samples. CDR3 sequence: CASSNRVRSEKLFF. Written as DNA, the CDR3 is TGTGCCAGCAGCAACAGGGTTAGGAGTGAAAAACTGTTTTTT.